A selection of T cell receptor beta chains follows, all from one sample in a study of cytomegalovirus exposure and HLA in healthy donors. Sequenced by immunoSEQ multiplex PCR; TCRdb stores in-frame clones only, minus some. The data contain about 140,000 clones, about three quarters of them seen just once; the ten biggest clones take up 1% to 1.5%. The sequenced sample consisted of PBMCs. The receptor set was obtained from a woman in her forties in good health and CMV-seronegative. Both conserved end residues are part of each CDR3. D genes are given only for firm matches. Rows give clone size only sometimes, using once, few, many, or a class for an expanded clone.

V	size	D	J	DNA	CDR3
TRBV4-1	NA	TRBD1	TRBJ2-5	TGCGCCAGCAGCCAAGATAGGACAGGGGGCGTTGAGACCCAGTACTTC	CASSQDRTGGVETQYF
TRBV6-6	NA	NA	TRBJ1-1	TGTGCCAGCAGACAACAGGGGAACACTGAAGCTTTCTTT	CASRQQGNTEAFF
TRBV2	NA	NA	TRBJ1-5	TGTGCCAGCAGCCGACGTCGCGTCAGCGAAGGAAATCAGCCCCAGCATTTT	CASSRRRVSEGNQPQHF
TRBV2	few	NA	TRBJ2-7	TGTGCCAGCAGTGCGTGGCAGAACTACGAGCAGTACTTC	CASSAWQNYEQYF
TRBV5-1	NA	TRBD1	TRBJ2-2	TGCGCCAGCAGCTCCCCCCGGACAGGCACCGTTCAGAGGACCGGGGAGCTGTTTTTT	CASSSPRTGTVQRTGELFF
TRBV12-5	once	TRBD2	TRBJ2-3	TGTGCTAGTGGTGAGGGGGCGACTAGCGGGGGAGGAGATACGCAGTATTTT	CASGEGATSGGGDTQYF
TRBV19	NA	NA	TRBJ1-2	TGTGCCAGTAGTACCACAGGTCCCACTAACTATGGCTACACCTTC	CASSTTGPTNYGYTF
TRBV5-1	NA	TRBD1	TRBJ2-2	TGCGCCAGCAGCTTGGCCGGGACAGGGAACACCGGGGAGCTGTTTTTT	CASSLAGTGNTGELFF
TRBV19	NA	NA	TRBJ1-5	TGTGCCAGTAGTTTCTCCGATCAGCCCCAGCATTTT	CASSFSDQPQHF
TRBV6-6	NA	NA	TRBJ1-2	TGTGCCAGCAGTCCTCAAGGACTCTATGGCTACACCTTC	CASSPQGLYGYTF
TRBV18	few	NA	TRBJ1-2	TGTGCCAGCTCCATAGGGGAAGACTATGGCTACACCTTC	CASSIGEDYGYTF
TRBV6-1	NA	NA	TRBJ1-1	TGTGCCAGCAGTGAAGCCATACACCCTGAAGCTTTCTTT	CASSEAIHPEAFF
TRBV6-5	many	NA	TRBJ2-6	TGTGCCAGCAGTGTAGACAGCTCTGGGGCCAACGTCCTGACTTTC	CASSVDSSGANVLTF
TRBV9	NA	TRBD1	TRBJ1-2	TGTGCCAGCAGCGTCTCACCTCAGGACAGGGGAGGCTATGGCTACACCTTC	CASSVSPQDRGGYGYTF
TRBV19	NA	TRBD1	TRBJ2-2	TGTGCCAGTAGCCCGGGAACAGGGGGCTTGGGGGAGCTGTTTTTT	CASSPGTGGLGELFF
TRBV7-6	NA	TRBD1	TRBJ1-1	TGTGCCAGCAGCTTAGAACCCTACAGGGGCCGGCACACTGAAGCTTTCTTT	CASSLEPYRGRHTEAFF
TRBV6-5	NA	NA	TRBJ1-2	TGTGCCAGCAGTTCCGAACAGAACACCTATGGCTACACCTTC	CASSSEQNTYGYTF
TRBV19	NA	NA	TRBJ1-3	TGTGCCACCCAACCGGGACATGCTGGAAACACCATATATTTT	CATQPGHAGNTIYF
TRBV27	once	NA	TRBJ2-7	TGTGCCAGCAGTTTATCGGGGCTAGTTCATACCTACGAGCAGTACTTC	CASSLSGLVHTYEQYF
TRBV4-2	few	TRBD1	TRBJ1-2	TGTGCCAGCAGCCAAGATAAACAGGGGATTGGCTACACCTTC	CASSQDKQGIGYTF
TRBV6-1	few	TRBD1	TRBJ2-7	TGTGCCAGCAGAGAGGACAGGGTAACCTACGAGCAGTACTTC	CASREDRVTYEQYF
TRBV4-2	NA	TRBD2	TRBJ2-3	TGTGCCAGCAGCCGCCTTTCAGCGGGGGGCGGGGATACGCAGTATTTT	CASSRLSAGGGDTQYF
TRBV5-1	NA	TRBD2	TRBJ2-3	TGCGCCAGCAGCTTTGGCCGGGGGGGGCAGTCAGATACGCAGTATTTT	CASSFGRGGQSDTQYF
TRBV28	NA	NA	TRBJ2-6	TGTGCCAGCAGTTTATCCTTCGAGTCTGGGGCCAACGTCCTGACTTTC	CASSLSFESGANVLTF
TRBV6-1	NA	NA	TRBJ2-7	TGTGCCAGCAGTGAAACCCCTGAGTCCTACGAGCAGTACTTC	CASSETPESYEQYF
TRBV12-5	NA	NA	TRBJ2-2	TGTGCTAGTGGTTTGGCAGGGGCCGGGGAGCTGTTTTTT	CASGLAGAGELFF
TRBV7-2	NA	NA	TRBJ1-1	TGTGCCAGCAGCTACAGGGCTCACATGAACACTGAAGCTTTCTTT	CASSYRAHMNTEAFF
TRBV15	once	NA	TRBJ2-4	TGTGCCACCAGCGGGAGGGGGGGCAGGGACATTCAGTACTTC	CATSGRGGRDIQYF
TRBV29-1	NA	TRBD1	TRBJ2-1	TGCAGCGTTGAAGTCACCGGGACAGGGCTCTACAATGAGCAGTTCTTC	CSVEVTGTGLYNEQFF
TRBV29-1	NA	TRBD1	TRBJ2-5	TGCAGCGTTGAAGGCGACAGGGAAGAGACCCAGTACTTC	CSVEGDREETQYF
TRBV2	few	TRBD2	TRBJ2-7	TGTGCCAGCAGTGCGGGGCTAGCGGTCGAGCAGTACTTC	CASSAGLAVEQYF
TRBV5-1	few	TRBD1	TRBJ1-1	TGCGCCAGCAGCTGGGACAGACCGAACACTGAAGCTTTCTTT	CASSWDRPNTEAFF
TRBV5-4	few	TRBD1	TRBJ2-1	TGTGCCAGCAGCTGGGGGGGACAGGGGTCCTACAATGAGCAGTTCTTC	CASSWGGQGSYNEQFF
TRBV27	NA	TRBD2	TRBJ2-3	TGTGCCAGCAGTTTCACTAGCGGGGGGTATTCAGATACGCAGTATTTT	CASSFTSGGYSDTQYF
TRBV29-1	NA	NA	TRBJ2-2	TGCAGCGTTGAGGTCTGGGGGCAGATCGACACCGGGGAGCTGTTTTTT	CSVEVWGQIDTGELFF
TRBV7-3	few	NA	TRBJ1-1	TGTGCCAGCAGCTTAACAAGGGGCGAAGCTTTCTTT	CASSLTRGEAFF
TRBV6-4	few	NA	TRBJ1-1	TGTGCCAGCAGTGACGAGGTGAACACTGAAGCTTTCTTT	CASSDEVNTEAFF
TRBV6-4	NA	NA	TRBJ1-1	TGTGCCAGCAGTGAGGCGCGGGACACTGAAGCTTTCTTT	CASSEARDTEAFF
TRBV28	NA	NA	TRBJ1-4	TGTGCCAGCAGTCCCCCGGGAGGGGGAGGTGAAAAACTGTTTTTT	CASSPPGGGGEKLFF
TRBV28	NA	TRBD1	TRBJ1-4	TGTGCCAGCAGTCCCCCGCCGGGACAGGGGAGCGAAAAACTGTTTTTT	CASSPPPGQGSEKLFF
TRBV6-5	NA	NA	TRBJ1-5	TGTGCCAGCAGTCCCCGAAACGCGGATCAGCCCCAGCATTTT	CASSPRNADQPQHF
TRBV27	NA	NA	TRBJ1-4	TGTGCCAGCAGCAAACGTCCCACAGGATTTAATGAAAAACTGTTTTTT	CASSKRPTGFNEKLFF
TRBV9	NA	TRBD2	TRBJ2-5	TGTGCCAGCAGCGTAGCGGGGGGGCCTGCTGAGACCCAGTACTTC	CASSVAGGPAETQYF
TRBV11-2	NA	NA	TRBJ2-2	TGTGCCAGCAGCTTATCAGGGGTCGTTACCGGGGAGCTGTTTTTT	CASSLSGVVTGELFF
TRBV6-5	NA	TRBD1	TRBJ1-1	TGTGCCAGCAGACGACAGGGTTTAAGCACTGAAGCTTTCTTT	CASRRQGLSTEAFF
TRBV7-9	NA	TRBD1	TRBJ2-7	TGTGCCAGCAGCACGACAGGGCCCCCCGGCGAGCAGTACTTC	CASSTTGPPGEQYF
TRBV4-1	NA	NA	TRBJ2-2	TGCGCCAGCAGCCAAGTGGGGGCAGAGACCGGGGAGCTGTTTTTT	CASSQVGAETGELFF
TRBV7-8	NA	TRBD1	TRBJ2-3	TGTGCCAGCAGCTTATGGACAGGGGCGACAGATACGCAGTATTTT	CASSLWTGATDTQYF
TRBV20-1	NA	NA	TRBJ1-6	TGCAGTGCTAGCGGAGGCTCACCCCTCCACTTT	CSASGGSPLHF
TRBV7-9	NA	TRBD1	TRBJ2-7	TGTGCCAGCACCCAGGACAGGGGTTTGTTCGAGCAGTACTTC	CASTQDRGLFEQYF
TRBV18	NA	TRBD2	TRBJ2-1	TGTGCCAGCTCACCACGGAGCGGGGGATACAATGAGCAGTTCTTC	CASSPRSGGYNEQFF
TRBV29-1	NA	NA	TRBJ2-7	TGCAGCGTTGAAGAGGTTTACGGGAGCTCCTACGAGCAGTACTTC	CSVEEVYGSSYEQYF
TRBV21-1	NA	NA	TRBJ2-3	TGTGCCAGCGATAGGACAGGCCAGTCCACAGATACGCAGTATTTT	CASDRTGQSTDTQYF
TRBV5-1	NA	NA	TRBJ1-4	TGCGCCAGCAGCAAGACAGGTATTAATGAAAAACTGTTTTTT	CASSKTGINEKLFF
TRBV15	NA	NA	TRBJ2-6	TGTGCCACCAGCAGGCCGAGGCGGAACTCTGGGGCCAACGTCCTGACTTTC	CATSRPRRNSGANVLTF